Below are 21 T cell receptor beta chains sequenced from a single sample in a study of cytomegalovirus exposure and HLA in healthy donors (dated by TCRdb to the late 2010s). Library preparation used the immunoSEQ multiplex PCR assay. A mixture of 60 forward primers for TCR Vbeta segments and 13 reverse primers for TCR Jbeta segments was used in the multiplex PCR. The table comes from immuneACCESS by way of TCRdb, which keeps in-frame sequences with V and J called. Part of the clones is missing from these tables; in studies checked, under half for an unresolved V gene and the rest for unknown reasons. This sample holds some 96,000 clones; about 80% were observed only once. The ten most abundant clones make up more than 6% of the sample. Sequencing input: PBMCs. The receptors were gathered from a man aged 40-50 years in good health and CMV-seropositive.

This clone was detected only once. J is TRBJ2-7 and V is TRBV2, with D tentatively TRBD1 (7 bases). Germline V gives CDR1 SNHLY, CDR2 FYNNEI. Trimming left V 7 bases short and J 9 bases short, with 28 bases between. The CDR3 loop spans 16 amino acids. This CDR3 reads CASTGTVGQTPCVQYF. CDR3 in DNA: TGTGCCAGCACTGGGACTGTGGGACAGACCCCTTGTGTGCAGTACTTC.

The chain links TRBV6-6 to TRBJ2-1, with D tentatively TRBD2 (5 bases). The germline V and J ends were trimmed by 2 bases and 8 bases, with 7 bases remaining between them. This CDR3 has 12 residues. Germline CDR1 MNHNY, CDR2 SVGAGI (reference sequence). In DNA form, the CDR3 reads TGTGCCAGCAGTTACGAGGGCTATGAGCAGTTCTTC. Translating it yields CASSYEGYEQFF.

V usage is TRBV5-1 and J usage is TRBJ2-5; TRBD2 is a possible D gene (6 bases). Trimming took off 7 bases at V and 1 base at J, with 11 bases between the two ends. Germline CDR1 and CDR2: SGHRS and YFSETQ. The CDR3 covers 13 residues. The CDR3 reads CASGRDSQETQYF. Written as DNA, the CDR3 is TGCGCCAGCGGCCGGGACTCCCAAGAGACCCAGTACTTC.

V is TRBV9 and J is TRBJ1-4; no clear D. This CDR3 has 12 amino acids. Germline V CDR1 and CDR2: SGDLS, YYNGEE. V lost 3 bases and J lost 7, with 7 bases in between. The CDR3 DNA reads TGTGCCAGCAGCGGGAGCGGTGAAAAACTGTTTTTT. Protein product: CASSGSGEKLFF. The whole variable domain, filled in from reference TRBV9 and TRBJ1-4, reads DSGVTQTPKHLITATGQRVTLRCSPRSGDLSVYWYQQSLDQGLQFLIQYYNGEERAKGNILERFSAQQFPDLHSELNLSSLELGDSALYFCASSGSGEKLFFGSGTQLSVL.

CDR3 in DNA: TGTGCCAGCAGCCTAGGACAGGGTTCGGAAAAACTGTTTTTT. Protein product: CASSLGQGSEKLFF. The V call is TRBV11-2, the J call TRBJ1-4; the match to TRBD1 covers 8 bases. Looked up from germline, CDR1 is SGHAT and CDR2 is FQNNGV. Trimming took 5 bases from V and 8 from J; bases not matched to a gene: 7. This CDR3 comprises 14 residues.

Note on this clone: The germline gene is not matched at one end of the junction; a read error may be the cause. The chain is built from TRBV27 and TRBJ1-1, with 7 bases fitting TRBD1. The germline gives CDR1 MNHEY, CDR2 SMNVEV (reference sequence). The CDR3 contains 15 residues. CDR3 sequence reads: CASSLSAGGNAEAFF. CDR3 in DNA: TGTGCCAGCAGTTTATCGGCAGGGGGGAACGCTGAAGCTTTCTTT.

The chain carries TRBV7-9 and TRBJ2-1, with 7 bases matching TRBD2. Germline loops: CDR1 SEHNR, CDR2 FQNEAQ (reference sequence). CDR3 length: 16 residues. V lost 4 bases to trimming and J lost 0 bases; unmatched junction nucleotides: 6. In DNA form, the CDR3 reads TGTGCCAGCAGCTCCACCCTAGCGGCCTCCTACAATGAGCAGTTCTTC. Translated, it gives CASSSTLAASYNEQFF.

This clone was detected a few times. This chain uses TRBV5-7 with TRBJ2-1; D call uncertain. TRBV5-7 is an ORF, and what it does is uncertain. CDR3 length: 16 residues. V gave up 7 bases and J gave up 5 bases, with 22 bases separating them. The CDR3 DNA sequence: TGTGCCAGCGTACGGAGCTCCTCCCTTCTTAACAATGAGCAGTTCTTC. It encodes CASVRSSSLLNNEQFF.

The V gene is TRBV7-2, the J gene TRBJ1-2; TRBD1 might be the D (5 bases). The CDR3 spans 14 residues. Trimming took off 5 bases at V and 4 bases at J, with 14 bases between the two ends. Germline loops: CDR1 SGHTA, CDR2 FQGNSA. As DNA, the CDR3 is TGTGCCAGCAGCCTGACTCGGGGGAGCTATGGCTACACCTTC. Translating it yields CASSLTRGSYGYTF.

The chain uses TRBV5-6 and TRBJ1-2; TRBD1 agrees at 8 bases. V lost 2 bases, J lost 7 bases, and 10 bases stayed unmatched. The CDR3 runs to 15 residues. The germline V gene encodes CDR1 SGHDT and CDR2 YYEEEE. CDR3 sequence reads: CASSFFRTGSSGYTF. CDR3 sequence (DNA): TGTGCCAGCAGCTTTTTTCGGACAGGGTCTTCTGGCTACACCTTC.

Only a few counts were recorded for this clone. The chain recombines TRBV15 with TRBJ2-1, with 8 bases matching TRBD2. Germline V CDR1 and CDR2: LNHNV, YYDKDF (reference sequence). The CDR3 contains 17 residues. The V segment lost 2 bases and the J segment 8 bases; nucleotides outside the gene matches: 14. The CDR3 reads CATSRPLRGGKSDEQFF. The DNA of the CDR3 is TGTGCCACCAGCAGACCTTTACGGGGGGGCAAATCCGATGAGCAGTTCTTC.

In DNA, the CDR3 is TGCAGCGTTGATTCTAGCGCAACCTCCTACAATGAGCAGTTCTTC. This codes for CSVDSSATSYNEQFF. The chain employs TRBV29-1 and TRBJ2-1, with D possibly matching TRBD2 (6 bases). Per germline, CDR1 SQVTM and CDR2 ANQGSEA. CDR3 length: 15 amino acids. Trimming took off 3 bases at V and 0 bases at J, with 12 bases between the two ends.

This clone was observed a few times. The chain is built from TRBV6-1 and TRBJ2-7; a possible D gene is TRBD1 (6 bases). The V end lost 4 bases, the J end lost 2 bases, and 15 bases lay between the germline ends. The CDR3 is made up of 15 amino acids. Germline V gene lookup returns CDR1 MNHNS and CDR2 SASEGT. In DNA form, the CDR3 reads TGTGCCAGCAGTGGATTCAAGGACAGAACCTACGAGCAGTACTTC. Encoded protein: CASSGFKDRTYEQYF.

The chain has TRBV5-1 and TRBJ2-1; 8 bases are a match to TRBD2. Unmatched junction bases numbered 6, after V lost 3 bases and J lost 7 bases. This CDR3 has 14 amino acids. CDR1 and CDR2 from the germline V gene are SGHRS and YFSETQ. The CDR3 region is CASSSVAGQNEQFF. In DNA form, the CDR3 reads TGCGCCAGCAGCTCCGTAGCGGGGCAAAATGAGCAGTTCTTC.

The gene calls are TRBV6-1 and TRBJ1-2; no reliable D call. Germline values: CDR1 MNHNS, CDR2 SASEGT. Trimming shortened V by 2 bases and J by 7 bases, and 8 bases separated the two germline ends. This CDR3 comprises 12 residues. The CDR3 is CASSERVRGYTF. The CDR3 bases are TGTGCCAGCAGTGAACGGGTTCGTGGCTACACCTTC.

This clone turned up a few times. The chain uses TRBV6-1 and TRBJ2-1; D not resolved. V was shortened by 6 bases and J by 5 bases, with 17 bases between the two germline ends. Looked up from germline, CDR1 is MNHNS and CDR2 is SASEGT. This CDR3 contains 15 residues. The CDR3 DNA reads as TGTGCCAGCAGGCCCCTGAGGCGGAGCCACAATGAGCAGTTCTTC. This translates into CASRPLRRSHNEQFF.

This chain uses TRBV7-6 with TRBJ1-1; 9 bases map to TRBD1. After removal of 1 base from V and 5 bases from J, the junction contained 2 bases not matched to a gene. Germline CDR1 is SGHVS and CDR2 is FNYEAQ. CDR3 length: 14 residues. CDR3 residues: CASSLEGQGTEAFF. The DNA for the CDR3 is TGTGCCAGCAGCTTAGAGGGACAGGGAACTGAAGCTTTCTTT. Combining the CDR3 with reference TRBV7-6 and TRBJ1-1 gives the whole variable domain GAGVSQSPRYKVTKRGQDVALRCDPISGHVSLYWYRQALGQGPEFLTYFNYEAQQDKSGLPNDRFSAERPEGSISTLTIQRTEQRDSAMYRCASSLEGQGTEAFFGQGTRLTVV.

As to this clone: Relative to the germline gene, one junction end is altered; a read error may explain this. This chain links TRBV9 with TRBJ1-2; 8 bases align to TRBD1. Germline V gene lookup returns CDR1 SGDLS and CDR2 YYNGEE. The CDR3 length is 15 residues. The chain's CDR3 is CASGVTGTGTTGYTF. CDR3 sequence (DNA): TGTGCCAGCGGCGTAACCGGGACAGGAACTACGGGCTACACCTTC.

The chain couples TRBV2 to TRBJ1-5, with 8 bases aligning to TRBD1. The CDR3 length is 14 residues. J gave up 7 bases and V 2 bases, and 4 bases lay outside the gene matches. Germline CDR1 reads SNHLY; CDR2 reads FYNNEI. CDR3 in amino acids: CASSEQGAGQPQHF. The CDR3 region has the DNA TGTGCCAGCAGTGAACAGGGGGCAGGGCAGCCCCAGCATTTT.

The chain uses TRBV2 and TRBJ1-2, with D maybe TRBD1 (5 bases). CDR3 length equals 16 residues. V was shortened by 8 bases and J by 1 base, with 20 bases between the two germline ends. Germline CDR1 and CDR2: SNHLY and FYNNEI. The CDR3 nucleotides are TGTGCCAGCCAGGGAGGAGGGAGGGCCCATAACTATGGCTACACCTTC. This encodes CASQGGGRAHNYGYTF.

The V call is TRBV4-1, the J call TRBJ2-1; D uncertain. This CDR3 is 12 amino acids long. Germline V gene lookup returns CDR1 MGHRA and CDR2 YSYEKL. V was trimmed by 0 bases and J by 13 bases, leaving 10 bases between them. This CDR3 reads CASSQDGKIQFF. The CDR3 DNA sequence: TGCGCCAGCAGCCAAGATGGCAAGATCCAGTTCTTC.